The source of this T cell receptor (beta chain) is a study of T cell responses to AZD1222 COVID-19 vaccine. Study-wide background: Recipients boosted at about 4 weeks or about 12 weeks are pooled.

TCRdb keeps only in-frame clones here, not all; method: immunoSEQ multiplex PCR. The sample consists of about 180,000 clones, around 88% of them appearing once. Findings of the study overall: Donors were chiefly white British, with a greater number of females, and clonal diversity was perhaps underestimated. Nearly half of spike-specific TCRs reportedly target variant regions that are unmutated in the B.1.351 and B.1.1.7 variants. Spike-wide vaccine-associated CD4 TCRs dominated at 160-218 and 743-854.

This CDR3 comprises 15 residues. CDR1 MNHEY and CDR2 SVGAGI come from the germline V gene. V was cut by 2 bases and J by 4 bases, with 14 bases left in between. Points on this clone: Its antigen is undetermined.

The TCR originated in an adult in good health. This chain connects TRBV6-5 to TRBJ1-2; D gene uncertain. The sequencing here drew on peripheral blood, taken on day 0 of AZD1222 vaccination. The CDR3 here is CASSYRFTLGYGYTF. The CDR3 region has the DNA TGTGCCAGCAGTTACAGGTTCACTTTGGGCTATGGCTACACCTTC.